Presented here are 30 T cell receptor beta chains from one specimen sequenced in a study of blood T cell repertoires in COVID-19. Measured with immunoSEQ multiplex PCR; TCRdb has only the in-frame clones, and not every one. The sample lists approximately 500,000 clones, around nine tenths occurring once. The sample consisted of peripheral blood. These receptors all stem from a woman between 45 and 60 years old with COVID-19, enrolled during active disease.

The chain carries TRBV12-5 and TRBJ1-6, with no clear D. Trimming removed 1 base at V and 7 bases at J, with 11 bases between. CDR1 and CDR2 (germline): LGHNT, FRNRAP. The CDR3 covers 15 residues. The CDR3 DNA reads TGTGCTAGTGGTTTGGACGTAAGTGGCAATTCACCCCTCCACTTT. It specifies CASGLDVSGNSPLHF.

The chain joins TRBV27 to TRBJ2-6; tentative D call: TRBD1 (7 bases). This CDR3 has 14 residues. Trimming cost V 6 bases and J 5 bases, with 11 bases left between them. Germline V gives CDR1 MNHEY, CDR2 SMNVEV (reference sequence). CDR3 nucleotides: TGTGCCAGCAGGCCAGGGGGGAGGGCCAACGTCCTGACTTTC. This translates into CASRPGGRANVLTF.

This clone was found a few times. The chain uses TRBV5-1 and TRBJ1-1; no reliable D call. Deletions cut 4 bases from V and 11 bases from J, with 15 bases between. Germline values: CDR1 SGHRS, CDR2 YFSETQ. This CDR3 region has 12 residues. CDR3 bases: TGCGCCAGCAGCAATCGGGATCAAACGGCTTTCTTT. It translates to CASSNRDQTAFF. Combining the CDR3 with reference TRBV5-1 and TRBJ1-1 gives the whole variable domain KAGVTQTPRYLIKTRGQQVTLSCSPISGHRSVSWYQQTPGQGLQFLFEYFSETQRNKGNFPGRFSGRQFSNSRSEMNVSTLELGDSALYLCASSNRDQTAFFGQGTRLTVV.

V and J are TRBV18 and TRBJ1-1, with TRBD1 matching 8 bases. Germline loops: CDR1 KGHSH, CDR2 LQKENI. The CDR3 length is 14 residues. V trimming: 3 bases; J trimming: 5 bases; junction bases outside the gene matches: 5. The CDR3 coding sequence is TGTGCCAGCTCACCCGACAGGGGTAGGACTGAAGCTTTCTTT. Its protein product is CASSPDRGRTEAFF.

This sequence joins TRBV7-9 and TRBJ1-1, with TRBD1 as a possible D gene (5 bases). This CDR3 is 15 amino acids long. V dropped 2 bases and J dropped 0 bases, with 10 bases sitting between them. CDR1 and CDR2 (germline): SEHNR, FQNEAQ (reference sequence). This CDR3 reads CASSLSQGLNTEAFF. The CDR3, as DNA: TGTGCCAGCAGCTTAAGTCAGGGTCTGAACACTGAAGCTTTCTTT. Supplemented by reference TRBV7-9 and TRBJ1-1, the full variable domain reads DTGVSQNPRHKITKRGQNVTFRCDPISEHNRLYWYRQTLGQGPEFLTYFQNEAQLEKSRLLSDRFSAERPKGSFSTLEIQRTEQGDSAMYLCASSLSQGLNTEAFFGQGTRLTVV.

This sequence joins TRBV12-5 and TRBJ2-3; 9 positions match TRBD2. V trimming: 8 bases; J trimming: 0 bases; junction bases outside the gene matches: 12. The V gene's germline CDR1 is LGHNT and CDR2 FRNRAP. The CDR3 has 17 residues. The CDR3 sequence is CASLGTSIVPSTDTQYF. CDR3 coding DNA: TGTGCTAGTCTTGGGACTAGCATAGTCCCCAGCACAGATACGCAGTATTTT.

This sequence joins TRBV7-2 and TRBJ2-3; 8 bases align to TRBD2. CDR1 and CDR2 (germline): SGHTA, FQGNSA. V dropped 1 base and J dropped 5; count of bases not matched to a gene: 5. The length of the CDR3 is 15 residues. CDR3 in DNA: TGTGCCAGCAGCTTAGGGCGGGGGGCCATAGATACGCAGTATTTT. Translated: CASSLGRGAIDTQYF.

The rearrangement links TRBV6-1 to TRBJ2-2, with D possibly matching TRBD1 (6 bases). This CDR3 contains 16 residues. CDR1 and CDR2 from the germline V gene are MNHNS and SASEGT. V lost 4 bases to trimming and J lost 4 bases, with 16 bases between them. The CDR3 spells CASSGRVTGLTGELFF. The DNA for the CDR3 is TGTGCCAGCAGTGGCCGGGTCACAGGGCTCACCGGGGAGCTGTTTTTT.

The rearrangement joins TRBV7-9 to TRBJ1-4; 9 nucleotides match TRBD1. V dropped 5 bases and J dropped 7; count of bases not matched to a gene: 8. Germline V lookup: CDR1 SEHNR, CDR2 FQNEAQ (reference sequence). This CDR3 region has 15 residues. The CDR3: CASSPYRGRSEKLFF. For the CDR3, the DNA is TGTGCCAGCAGCCCATACAGGGGGCGGAGTGAAAAACTGTTTTTT.

The V call is TRBV5-4, the J call TRBJ1-2; the match to TRBD1 covers 7 bases. CDR1 SGHNT and CDR2 YYREEE come from the germline V gene (reference sequence). CDR3 length equals 14 residues. After removal of 5 bases from V and 2 bases from J, the junction contained 6 bases not matched to a gene. The CDR3 DNA reads as TGTGCCAGCAGTCAGCAGGGACAGAACTATGGCTACACCTTC. It encodes CASSQQGQNYGYTF.

The genes are TRBV7-3 and TRBJ1-1; the D is unclear. The V end lost 5 bases, the J end lost 3 bases, and 19 bases lay between the germline ends. This CDR3 is 16 amino acids long. Germline V gene sequence: CDR1 SGHTA, CDR2 FQGTGA. The CDR3 nucleotides read TGTGCCAGCAGCCCCAAACCTGTCATACGGGACACTGAAGCTTTCTTT. Protein sequence: CASSPKPVIRDTEAFF.

The table lists this clone with a few counts. The chain carries TRBV6-5 and TRBJ2-7; D gene unclear. The CDR3 contains 11 residues. The V and J ends lost 2 bases and 5 bases respectively, with 4 bases between them. CDR1 and CDR2 (germline): MNHEY, SVGAGI. For the CDR3, the DNA is TGTGCCAGCAGTTACCTTGACGAGCAGTACTTC. This gives the protein CASSYLDEQYF.

This clone occurred many times. The chain couples TRBV30 to TRBJ1-4; D is unclear. Germline V CDR1 and CDR2: GTSNPN, SVGIG (reference sequence). The V end was cut by 0 bases, the J end by 6 bases, with 17 bases between. CDR3 size: 16 residues. The CDR3 is CAWSVTGKRLDEKLFF. CDR3 DNA: TGTGCCTGGAGTGTCACCGGGAAGCGCCTGGATGAAAAACTGTTTTTT.

The V call is TRBV5-1, the J call TRBJ1-1, with unresolved D. Trimming pared 0 bases from V and 7 bases from J, leaving 13 bases between. CDR1 and CDR2 (germline): SGHRS, YFSETQ. CDR3 size: 14 residues. The CDR3 spells CASSLDSPYSEAFF. The CDR3, as DNA: TGCGCCAGCAGCTTGGATTCGCCGTACAGTGAAGCTTTCTTT. The full variable domain, its missing parts supplied by reference TRBV5-1 and TRBJ1-1, is KAGVTQTPRYLIKTRGQQVTLSCSPISGHRSVSWYQQTPGQGLQFLFEYFSETQRNKGNFPGRFSGRQFSNSRSEMNVSTLELGDSALYLCASSLDSPYSEAFFGQGTRLTVV.

The V gene is TRBV5-1, the J gene TRBJ2-5; D might be TRBD2 (6 bases). The germline V and J ends were trimmed by 0 bases and 4 bases, with 10 bases remaining between them. The CDR3 has 14 residues. Germline V gives CDR1 SGHRS, CDR2 YFSETQ. The chain's CDR3 is CASSLEPGVETQYF. The CDR3 DNA reads TGCGCCAGCAGCTTGGAACCGGGGGTAGAGACCCAGTACTTC.

The V call is TRBV9, the J call TRBJ1-1, with TRBD1 matching 7 bases. The CDR3 has 16 residues. CDR1 is SGDLS, CDR2 YYNGEE, per germline. Losses at the gene ends were 3 bases for V and 1 base for J; bases not matched to a gene: 9. The CDR3: CASSGLRGLGNTEAFF. CDR3 DNA sequence: TGTGCCAGCAGCGGATTAAGGGGGCTGGGGAACACTGAAGCTTTCTTT.

The chain recombines TRBV3-1 (or the pseudogene TRBV3-2) with TRBJ2-1, with 11 nucleotides matching TRBD2. Germline V lookup: CDR1 LGHDT, CDR2 YNNKEL (reference sequence). J gave up 10 bases and V 0 bases, and 5 bases lay outside the gene matches. This CDR3 contains 15 residues. The CDR3: CASSQDLAGGREQFF. DNA for the CDR3: TGTGCCAGCAGCCAAGATTTAGCGGGGGGGAGGGAGCAGTTCTTC.

The chain uses TRBV10-1 and TRBJ1-5; no clear D gene. Trimming took 0 bases from V and 5 from J, leaving 11 bases between them. Per germline, CDR1 WNHNN and CDR2 SYGVQD (reference sequence). The CDR3 consists of 15 residues. As DNA, the CDR3 is TGCGCCAGCAGTGAGTCGAAGAGCCCTGATCAGCCCCAGCATTTT. Amino acid sequence: CASSESKSPDQPQHF.

The genes are TRBV6-5 and TRBJ2-6; the D is unclear. The CDR3 runs 14 residues. V gave up 7 bases and J gave up 2 bases, with 9 bases separating them. Germline CDR1 MNHEY, CDR2 SVGAGI. CDR3 region: CASKSPPGANVLTF. CDR3 nucleotide sequence: TGTGCCAGCAAAAGCCCACCTGGGGCCAACGTCCTGACTTTC.

The V and J genes are TRBV6-1 and TRBJ1-1; D possibly corresponds to TRBD1 (5 bases). This CDR3 region has 13 residues. Germline CDR1 reads MNHNS; CDR2 reads SASEGT. Trimming stripped 3 bases from V and 5 bases from J, with 10 bases between. CDR3: CASSDPGETEAFF. Written as DNA, the CDR3 is TGTGCCAGCAGTGATCCGGGGGAGACTGAAGCTTTCTTT.

The gene calls are TRBV2 and TRBJ2-1; 7 positions match TRBD2. The V gene's germline CDR1 is SNHLY and CDR2 FYNNEI. Losses at the gene ends were 0 bases for V and 2 bases for J; bases not matched to a gene: 4. CDR3 length equals 16 residues. The CDR3 nucleotides read TGTGCCAGCAGTGAAGCCCGGACTAGGACCTACAATGAGCAGTTCTTC. It yields the protein CASSEARTRTYNEQFF.

The genes are TRBV18 and TRBJ1-6; 8 nucleotides agree with TRBD1. The CDR3 spans 15 residues. Germline V gives CDR1 KGHSH, CDR2 LQKENI. V lost 3 bases, J lost 3 bases, and 1 base stayed unmatched. The CDR3 DNA reads TGTGCCAGCTCACCCACAGGGGGCTATAATTCACCCCTCCACTTT. It is translated as CASSPTGGYNSPLHF.

This chain links TRBV30 with TRBJ1-5; TRBD1 is a possible D gene (6 bases). Germline V lookup: CDR1 GTSNPN, CDR2 SVGIG (reference sequence). The CDR3 is made up of 14 amino acids. Trimming took 0 bases from V and 6 from J, leaving 12 bases between them. CDR3 protein: CAWSVPGEGQPQHF. The CDR3 DNA sequence: TGTGCCTGGAGTGTTCCAGGGGAAGGTCAGCCCCAGCATTTT.

The chain links TRBV12-3 or TRBV12-4 to TRBJ2-2, with 7 bases matching TRBD2. This CDR3 region has 12 residues. The V segment lost 7 bases and the J segment 6 bases; nucleotides outside the gene matches: 2. The CDR3 bases are TGTGCCAGCACCCGGGGGGCCGGGGAGCTGTTTTTT. Its translation: CASTRGAGELFF.

This clone was recorded only once. The CDR3 nucleotides are TGTGCCAGTAAGGGACAGGGGGCCCAGCCCCAGCATTTT. Its translation is CASKGQGAQPQHF. This chain connects TRBV19 to TRBJ1-5; TRBD1 agrees at 12 bases. Per the germline V gene, CDR1 is LNHDA and CDR2 is SQIVND (reference sequence). V shed 7 bases and J 7 bases; nucleotides not matched to a gene: 2. The CDR3 loop spans 13 amino acids.

J is TRBJ1-1 and V is TRBV30, with unresolved D. This CDR3 spans 15 amino acids. Trimming shortened V by 4 bases and J by 1 base, and 16 bases separated the two germline ends. Per germline, CDR1 GTSNPN and CDR2 SVGIG (reference sequence). CDR3 loop: CAWKVVFSSNTEAFF. Written as DNA, the CDR3 is TGTGCCTGGAAAGTCGTCTTTAGTTCGAACACTGAAGCTTTCTTT.

The chain joins TRBV5-1 to TRBJ2-5; 8 positions match TRBD2. The V gene's germline CDR1 is SGHRS and CDR2 YFSETQ. With 0 bases clipped from V and 7 bases from J, the junction kept 8 bases outside the gene matches. The CDR3 sequence is 15 residues long. CDR3: CASSLVTERGRTQYF. The DNA for the CDR3 is TGCGCCAGCAGCTTGGTAACCGAGCGGGGGAGGACCCAGTACTTC.

The chain is built from TRBV7-9 and TRBJ2-1, with 7 bases fitting TRBD2. This CDR3 comprises 16 residues. Germline V gene lookup returns CDR1 SEHNR and CDR2 FQNEAQ (reference sequence). V lost 8 bases and J lost 0; bases outside the gene matches: 10. Here the CDR3 reads CASLHSGEGSYNEQFF. As DNA, the CDR3 is TGTGCCAGCCTACATAGTGGGGAGGGCTCCTACAATGAGCAGTTCTTC.

V gene TRBV30 combines with J gene TRBJ1-4; 7 nucleotides align to TRBD1. The CDR3 consists of 16 residues. The V gene's germline CDR1 is GTSNPN and CDR2 SVGIG (reference sequence). J gave up 5 bases and V 7 bases, and 16 bases lay outside the gene matches. DNA for the CDR3: TGTGCCTTAAAAGTGGCTGTTGCACAGGGGAATGAAAAACTGTTTTTT. Its protein product is CALKVAVAQGNEKLFF.

The J gene is TRBJ1-1, the V gene TRBV6-6; D is unresolved. Per the germline V gene, CDR1 is MNHNY and CDR2 is SVGAGI (reference sequence). The CDR3 has 12 residues. The V end was cut by 8 bases, the J end by 1 base, with 8 bases between. The CDR3 DNA sequence: TGTGCCAGCGGAGAGGGGAACACTGAAGCTTTCTTT. This translates into CASGEGNTEAFF.